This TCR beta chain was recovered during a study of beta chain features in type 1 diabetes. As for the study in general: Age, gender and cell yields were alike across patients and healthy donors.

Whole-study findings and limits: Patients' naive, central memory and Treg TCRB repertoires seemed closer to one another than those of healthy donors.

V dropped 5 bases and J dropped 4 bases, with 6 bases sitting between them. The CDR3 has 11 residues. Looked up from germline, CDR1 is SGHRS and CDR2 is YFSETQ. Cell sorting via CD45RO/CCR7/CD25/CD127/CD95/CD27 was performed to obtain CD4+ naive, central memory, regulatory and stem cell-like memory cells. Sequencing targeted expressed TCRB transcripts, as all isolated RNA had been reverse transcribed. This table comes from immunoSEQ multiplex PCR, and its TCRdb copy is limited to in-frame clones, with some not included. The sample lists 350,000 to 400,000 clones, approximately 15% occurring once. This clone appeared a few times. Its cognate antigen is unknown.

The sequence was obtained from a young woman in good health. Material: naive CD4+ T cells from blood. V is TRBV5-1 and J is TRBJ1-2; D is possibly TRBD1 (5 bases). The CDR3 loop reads CASRQGYGYTF. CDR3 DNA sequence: TGCGCCAGCAGGCAGGGCTATGGCTACACCTTC.